This is a list of T cell receptor beta chains from one sample in a study of shared clonotypes between healthy human individuals. Only in-frame clones appear in the TCRdb table, and some are missing; sequencing was by immunoSEQ multiplex PCR. The table has approximately 2,200,000 clones, roughly 91% seen once. The sample taken for sequencing was naive CD8+ T cells from PBMCs. The receptors here all came from a man aged 18 to 35 in good health. Some clones in this sample may be carry-over from other donors' samples. The CDR3 runs from the conserved cysteine through the conserved F or W. The D gene is left open where the match is weak. Not all rows give a size; the values are once, few, many and, for expanded clones, a class.

>TRBJ2-1|13|TRBV4-1|-|-
TGCGCCAGCAGCCAAAGGGACCCTCTCGAGCAGTTCTTC
CASSQRDPLEQFF
>TRBJ1-2|15|TRBV5-1|-|few
TGCGCCAGCAGCGACGGTGCTGGGGCTAACTATGGCTACACCTTC
CASSDGAGANYGYTF
>TRBJ2-7|14|TRBV6-5|TRBD2|-
TGTGCCAGCAGTTCCACGGGGGGGCTCGCCGAGCAGTACTTC
CASSSTGGLAEQYF
>TRBJ2-7|14|TRBV27|-|once
TGTGCCAGCAGTCAAGCCCTGACGATCCACGAGCAGTACTTC
CASSQALTIHEQYF
>TRBJ1-1|12|TRBV27|-|few
TGTGCCAGCAGTGGTCTGAGGACTGAAGCTTTCTTT
CASSGLRTEAFF
>TRBJ1-3|16|TRBV11-2|-|-
TGTGCCAGCAGCTTACAGTACAGCCTCTCTGGAAACACCATATATTTT
CASSLQYSLSGNTIYF
>TRBJ2-2|17|TRBV27|TRBD2|-
TGTGCCAGCAGTTTATCTTTCGAGCGGGAGGGCACCGGGGAGCTGTTTTTT
CASSLSFEREGTGELFF
>TRBJ2-1|16|TRBV9|-|-
TGTGCCAGCAGCCTTAGTGGAGGGGGTCGCTACAATGAGCAGTTCTTC
CASSLSGGGRYNEQFF
>TRBJ1-1|14|TRBV7-9|-|-
TGTGCCAGCAGCCTAAAGGGTGCGACCACTGAAGCTTTCTTT
CASSLKGATTEAFF
>TRBJ1-5|16|TRBV7-2|TRBD1|-
TGTGCCAGCAGCTTAGTCCCGGGACAGGGTATTCAGCCCCAGCATTTT
CASSLVPGQGIQPQHF
>TRBJ2-7|17|TRBV11-2|TRBD2|-
TGTGCCAGCAGCTTAGTTCCCGGACTAGCGGGCCTATACGAGCAGTACTTC
CASSLVPGLAGLYEQYF
>TRBJ2-3|16|TRBV11-3|TRBD2|once
TGTGCCAGCAGCTTCGCGACTAGCGGGAGGTCAGATACGCAGTATTTT
CASSFATSGRSDTQYF
>TRBJ2-5|13|TRBV29-1|-|-
TGCAGCGTTGAAGGCGGAAACCAAGAGACCCAGTACTTC
CSVEGGNQETQYF
>TRBJ2-3|16|TRBV27|-|-
TGTGCCAGCAGTTTATACTGGACTACCAACACAGATACGCAGTATTTT
CASSLYWTTNTDTQYF
>TRBJ2-7|10|TRBV2|-|-
TGTGCCAGCAGTGCCTACGAGCAGTACTTC
CASSAYEQYF
>TRBJ1-5|16|TRBV6-4|-|-
TGTGCCAGCAGTGAGGGTAGGGTAAGAAGCAATCAGCCCCAGCATTTT
CASSEGRVRSNQPQHF
>TRBJ2-2|15|TRBV7-6|TRBD2|-
TGTGCCAGCAGCTTGCGAGCTAGCGGGACCGGGGAGCTGTTTTTT
CASSLRASGTGELFF
>TRBJ2-5|15|TRBV6-5|TRBD2|-
TGTGCCAGCAGTTACCAGTCGACTAGCAAAGAGACCCAGTACTTC
CASSYQSTSKETQYF
>TRBJ2-1|13|TRBV6-1|-|-
TGTGCCAGCAGTGAAGGAGTTTTATATGAGCAGTTCTTC
CASSEGVLYEQFF
>TRBJ1-1|11|TRBV9|TRBD1|-
TGTGCCAGCAGCACAGGGGTGGAAGCTTTCTTT
CASSTGVEAFF
>TRBJ2-2|15|TRBV6-5|-|-
TGTGCCAGCAGTTACCTCCCGGAGGGGACCGGGGAGCTGTTTTTT
CASSYLPEGTGELFF
>TRBJ2-2|12|TRBV27|-|-
TGTGCCAGCAGGTTTTCATCCGGGGAGCTGTTTTTT
CASRFSSGELFF
>TRBJ2-1|13|TRBV5-1|-|-
TGCGCCAGCAGGGGGTATAGAGGTAATGAGCAGTTCTTC
CASRGYRGNEQFF
>TRBJ1-5|15|TRBV27|TRBD1|-
TGTGCCAGCAGTTTTACCGGACAGGCAGGACAGCCCCAGCATTTT
CASSFTGQAGQPQHF
>TRBJ2-2|16|TRBV7-3|TRBD2|-
TGTGCCAGCAGCTTAAGGGGAGGGCAGGGTACCGGGGAGCTGTTTTTT
CASSLRGGQGTGELFF
>TRBJ2-1|16|TRBV13|TRBD2|-
TGTGCCAGCAGCCCCCCCGGGACTAGCGATTACAATGAGCAGTTCTTC
CASSPPGTSDYNEQFF
>TRBJ2-1|13|TRBV10-1|-|-
TGCGCCAGCAGTGATAACAGGGAGGTTGAGCAGTTCTTC
CASSDNREVEQFF
>TRBJ2-1|16|TRBV19|-|-
TGTGCCAGTAGTATAGAAGCGAGTTTTTCCTACAATGAGCAGTTCTTC
CASSIEASFSYNEQFF
>TRBJ2-1|13|TRBV7-3|-|-
TGTGCCAGCAGCTCCAGTGACTACAATGAGCAGTTCTTC
CASSSSDYNEQFF
>TRBJ1-2|14|TRBV28|TRBD1|-
TGTGCCAGCAGCCGGACGGACAGGGTCTATGGCTACACCTTC
CASSRTDRVYGYTF
>TRBJ2-7|12|TRBV29-1|TRBD1|-
TGCAGCGGCAGGACAGGGATCGACGAGCAGTACTTC
CSGRTGIDEQYF
>TRBJ2-7|11|TRBV6-1|-|-
TGTGCCAGCAGAACCACTTACGAGCAGTACTTC
CASRTTYEQYF
>TRBJ1-2|15|TRBV4-2|-|-
TGTGCCAGCAGCCAAGATCCCCGGGAGGGGCAGGGCTACACCTTC
CASSQDPREGQGYTF
>TRBJ2-7|15|TRBV7-9|-|-
TGTGCCAGCAGCTCACACAGGGAGCCCTCCTACGAGCAGTACTTC
CASSSHREPSYEQYF
>TRBJ1-4|17|TRBV7-9|-|-
TGTGCCACGGGGGCTGTGAATCCCTTGACTAGTCAAGAAAAACTGTTTTTT
CATGAVNPLTSQEKLFF
>TRBJ2-2|14|TRBV4-3|-|-
TGCGCCAGCAGCCAAGATACCGGCACCGGGGAGCTGTTTTTT
CASSQDTGTGELFF
>TRBJ2-5|16|TRBV5-4|TRBD2|-
TGTGCCAGCAGCTTTAGACGGGAGGTTCATCAAGAGACCCAGTACTTC
CASSFRREVHQETQYF
>TRBJ1-4|15|TRBV5-5|-|-
TGTGCCAGCAGCGGAACCAGGGATTCGAATGAAAAACTGTTTTTT
CASSGTRDSNEKLFF
>TRBJ2-2|15|TRBV28|-|-
TGTGCCAGCAGTTTATTAGGCATCACCACCGGGGAGCTGTTTTTT
CASSLLGITTGELFF
>TRBJ2-7|15|TRBV6-1|TRBD2|-
TGTGCCAGCACCGCGGGACTAGCGGGAGTCCACGAGCAGTACTTC
CASTAGLAGVHEQYF
>TRBJ1-2|14|TRBV11-2|-|-
TGTGCCAGCAGCGCCCCAGGGGAAGGCTATGGCTACACCTTC
CASSAPGEGYGYTF
>TRBJ2-7|15|TRBV2|-|-
TGTGCCAGCAGTGACTCTCCCTCTCTCTCCTACGAGCAGTACTTC
CASSDSPSLSYEQYF
>TRBJ1-2|15|TRBV4-1|-|-
TGCGCCAGCAGACCCATGCTAACCACTAACTATGGCTACACCTTC
CASRPMLTTNYGYTF
>TRBJ2-1|16|TRBV14|-|-
TGTGCCAGCAGCCCACTAAGGGGTCTCGGGTACAATGAGCAGTTCTTC
CASSPLRGLGYNEQFF
>TRBJ1-1|17|TRBV19|TRBD1|once
TGTGCCAGTAGTTTACACAGGGGGCGAGGGGCTCCCGCTGAAGCTTTCTTT
CASSLHRGRGAPAEAFF
>TRBJ1-1|12|TRBV13|-|-
TGTGCCAGCAGCTTTCAGGACACTGAAGCTTTCTTT
CASSFQDTEAFF
>TRBJ2-3|15|TRBV19|TRBD2|-
TGTGCCAGTAGTTTACTAGCGGGGGGCCCAGATACGCAGTATTTT
CASSLLAGGPDTQYF
>TRBJ1-5|16|TRBV4-3|-|-
TGCGCCAGCAGCCAAGAACCAGGATCGGGGAATCAGCCCCAGCATTTT
CASSQEPGSGNQPQHF
>TRBJ2-1|15|TRBV5-1|-|-
TGCGCCAGCAGCTTGGCCGGACTACCCTACAATGAGCAGTTCTTC
CASSLAGLPYNEQFF
>TRBJ2-7|14|TRBV19|-|-
TGTGCCAGTAGCCTGGCAGTCAACTCCTACGAGCAGTACTTC
CASSLAVNSYEQYF
>TRBJ2-7|16|TRBV7-9|TRBD2|few
TGTGCCAGCAGCTCGCACCTAGCGGGAGTGGTCCACGAGCAGTACTTC
CASSSHLAGVVHEQYF
>TRBJ1-1|15|TRBV9|-|few
TGTGCCAGCAGCGCAACAAGAACAGGGCTCACTGAAGCTTTCTTT
CASSATRTGLTEAFF
>TRBJ2-1|11|TRBV2|-|-
TGTGCCAGCAAGAATTACAATGAGCAGTTCTTC
CASKNYNEQFF
>TRBJ2-1|16|TRBV5-3|TRBD2|-
TGTGCCAGAAGCTTGGTAGGGACTAGCGGCCACAATGAGCAGTTCTTC
CARSLVGTSGHNEQFF
>TRBJ2-3|12|TRBV7-9|-|-
TGTGCCAGCAGCTCCTTTACGGATACGCAGTATTTT
CASSSFTDTQYF
>TRBJ2-7|14|TRBV6-5|-|-
TGTGCCAGCAGCCCCTCCGGGGGAACCTACGAGCAGTACTTC
CASSPSGGTYEQYF
>TRBJ2-3|15|TRBV27|TRBD1|-
TGTGCCAGCAGTATTTCGACAGGGAGCGCAGATACGCAGTATTTT
CASSISTGSADTQYF
>TRBJ2-1|13|TRBV5-1|-|-
TGCGCCAGCAGCTTGGTTCCGGGAAATGAGCAGTTCTTC
CASSLVPGNEQFF
>TRBJ2-7|12|TRBV11-2|-|-
TGTGCCAGCAGCTTACTACTACAGGAGCAGTACTTC
CASSLLLQEQYF